This TCR beta chain was documented in a study of T cell repertoires in cytomegalovirus infection. Study at large: Carrying CMV and the relevant HLA type showed in public TCR beta signatures. Points from the study as a whole: Within the response measured ex vivo, HLA-C-restricted CMV-specific TCR beta clonotypes were dominant.

TCRdb re-called the reads with MiXCR, one entry per CDR3 protein. The table records about 200,000 distinct CDR3 sequences, 8% to 10% of them present only once. This clonotype was seen ten or more times. Its target is unknown. The germline CDR1 and CDR2 sequences are MDHEN and SYDVKM. The CDR3 is made up of 12 amino acids. The V gene lost 4 bases and the J gene lost 5 bases, with 6 bases spanning the gap. The chain recombines TRBV28 with TRBJ1-5; D is uncertain. The sequence derives from a human donor in good health (CMV status not recorded). Some clones in this sample may be carry-over from other donors' samples. The sample comprised PBMCs. Written as DNA, the CDR3 is TGTGCCAGCAGTTCCGCGCATCAGCCCCAGCATTTT. Protein product: CASSSAHQPQHF.